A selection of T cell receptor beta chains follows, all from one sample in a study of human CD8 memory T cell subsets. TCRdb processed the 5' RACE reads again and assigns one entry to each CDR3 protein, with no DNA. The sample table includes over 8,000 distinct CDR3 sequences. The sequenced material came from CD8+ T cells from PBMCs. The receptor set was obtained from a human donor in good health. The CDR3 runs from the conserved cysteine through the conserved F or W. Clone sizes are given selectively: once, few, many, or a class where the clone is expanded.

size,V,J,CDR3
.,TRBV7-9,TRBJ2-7,CASSPLETASYEQYF
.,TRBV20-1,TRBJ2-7,CSASPGGWEQYF
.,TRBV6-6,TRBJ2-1,CASRDDRLSYNEQFF
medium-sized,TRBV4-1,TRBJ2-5,CASSQDRVFETQYF
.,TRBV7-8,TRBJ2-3,CASSAEINTDTQYF
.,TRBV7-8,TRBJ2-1,CASSIDRGIGYEQFF
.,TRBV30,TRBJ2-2,CAWGVPGTGNTGELFF
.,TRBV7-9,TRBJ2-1,CASSLAGDHEQFF
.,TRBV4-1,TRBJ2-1,CASSQDRTSGSNEQFF
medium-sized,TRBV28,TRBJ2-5,CASSLLGGERETQETQYF
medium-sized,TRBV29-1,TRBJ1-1,CSGSGHLNTEAFF
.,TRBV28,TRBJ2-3,CASSPREGTQYF
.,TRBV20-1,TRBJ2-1,CSAHDERGLYNEQFF
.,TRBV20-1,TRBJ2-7,CSASWDQHSYEQYF
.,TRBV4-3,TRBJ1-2,CASSQALTSTRGYTF
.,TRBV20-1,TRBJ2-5,CSARLPDRGPSQETQYF
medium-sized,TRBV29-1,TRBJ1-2,CSGWEGGQGTYGYTF
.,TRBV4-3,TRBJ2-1,CASSQETSGGAGVPFF
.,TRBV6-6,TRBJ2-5,CASSQTASQETQYF
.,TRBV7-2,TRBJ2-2,CASSLKAGDLRELFF
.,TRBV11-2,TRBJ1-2,CASSGQGYGYTF
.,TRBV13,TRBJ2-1,CASSVGLAGHNEQFF
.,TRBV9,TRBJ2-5,CASSVDRQNSETQYF
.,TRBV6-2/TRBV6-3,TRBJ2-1,CASSLGRATNEQFF
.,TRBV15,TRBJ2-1,CATSRDRSDEQFF
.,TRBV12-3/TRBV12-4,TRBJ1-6,CASSLEGTGFRNSPLHF
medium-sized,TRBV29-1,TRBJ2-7,CSVSWTSGTGYEQYF
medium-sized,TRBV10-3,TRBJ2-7,CAISDPLTSSYEQYF